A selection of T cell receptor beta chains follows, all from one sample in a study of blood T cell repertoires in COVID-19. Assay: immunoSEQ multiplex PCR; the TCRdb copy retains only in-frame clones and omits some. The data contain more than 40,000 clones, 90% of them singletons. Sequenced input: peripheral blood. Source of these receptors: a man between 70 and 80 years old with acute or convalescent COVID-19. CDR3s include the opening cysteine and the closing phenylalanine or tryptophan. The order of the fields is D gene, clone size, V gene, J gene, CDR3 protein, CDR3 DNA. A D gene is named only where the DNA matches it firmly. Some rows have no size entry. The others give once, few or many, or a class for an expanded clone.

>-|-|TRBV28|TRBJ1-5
CASTPQGYQPQHF
TGTGCCAGCACCCCTCAGGGGTATCAGCCCCAGCATTTT
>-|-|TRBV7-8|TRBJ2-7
CASSPGQLSYEQYF
TGTGCCAGCAGCCCTGGACAGCTCTCCTACGAGCAGTACTTC
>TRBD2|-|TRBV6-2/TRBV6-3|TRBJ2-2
CASSDPREAGSYGGELFF
TGTGCCAGCAGTGACCCCAGGGAAGCGGGGTCCTATGGCGGGGAGCTGTTTTTT
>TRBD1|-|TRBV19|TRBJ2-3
CASGQELGGADTQYF
TGTGCCAGTGGCCAAGAATTAGGGGGCGCAGATACGCAGTATTTT
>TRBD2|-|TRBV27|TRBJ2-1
CASTELAGLNNEQFF
TGTGCCAGCACGGAACTAGCGGGGCTAAACAATGAGCAGTTCTTC
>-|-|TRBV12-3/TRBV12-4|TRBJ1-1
CASSLSRIGAFF
TGTGCCAGCAGTTTAAGCCGGATCGGGGCTTTCTTT
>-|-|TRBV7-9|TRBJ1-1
CASSLGTRNTEAFF
TGTGCCAGCAGCTTAGGGACAAGAAACACTGAAGCTTTCTTT
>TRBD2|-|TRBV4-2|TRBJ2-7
CASSPTGGFEGGHWYYEQYF
TGTGCCAGCAGCCCCACGGGAGGGTTTGAGGGAGGTCACTGGTACTACGAGCAGTACTTC
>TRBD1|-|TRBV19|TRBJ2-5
CASRTTGTGEETQYF
TGTGCCAGTAGGACAACCGGGACAGGGGAAGAGACCCAGTACTTC
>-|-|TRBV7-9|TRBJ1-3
CASSSTGNGNTIYF
TGTGCCAGCAGCTCAACAGGGAATGGAAACACCATATATTTT
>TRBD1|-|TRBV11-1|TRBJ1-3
CASSLSSGQGNTIYF
TGTGCCAGCAGCTTGTCTTCGGGACAGGGAAACACCATATATTTT
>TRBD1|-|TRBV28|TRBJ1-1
CASSAHRGRNTEAFF
TGTGCCAGCAGTGCCCACAGGGGGCGGAACACTGAAGCTTTCTTT
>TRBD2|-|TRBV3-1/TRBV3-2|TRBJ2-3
CATLAGGLGDTQYF
TGTGCCACCTTAGCGGGCGGGCTCGGAGATACGCAGTATTTT
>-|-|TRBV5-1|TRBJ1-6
CASSRRDNYNSPLHF
TGCGCCAGCAGCCGCCGGGACAACTATAATTCACCCCTCCACTTT
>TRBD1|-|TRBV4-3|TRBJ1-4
CASSQQSGTGSEKLFF
TGCGCCAGCAGCCAACAGTCCGGGACAGGGTCTGAAAAACTGTTTTTT
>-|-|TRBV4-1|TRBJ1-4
CASSQWNLGGEKLFF
TGCGCCAGCAGCCAATGGAACCTAGGAGGTGAAAAACTGTTTTTT
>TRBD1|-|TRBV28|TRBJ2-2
CASSSGQGDTGELFF
TGTGCCAGCAGCTCGGGACAGGGAGACACCGGGGAGCTGTTTTTT
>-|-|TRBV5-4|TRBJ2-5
CASSRDRQTQYF
TGTGCCAGCAGCCGAGACAGACAGACCCAGTACTTC
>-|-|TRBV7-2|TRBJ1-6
CASSLALRGNSPLHF
TGTGCCAGCAGCTTAGCGCTTAGGGGAAACTCACCCCTCCACTTT
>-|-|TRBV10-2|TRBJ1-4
CASSEAAKLFF
TGCGCCAGCAGTGAGGCGGCAAAACTGTTTTTT
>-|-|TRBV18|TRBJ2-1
CASSPREGPKAYEQFF
TGTGCCAGCTCACCACGTGAGGGTCCCAAGGCCTATGAGCAGTTCTTC
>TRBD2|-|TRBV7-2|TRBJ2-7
CASSFSGGTREQYF
TGTGCCAGCAGCTTTTCGGGGGGAACGCGCGAGCAGTACTTC
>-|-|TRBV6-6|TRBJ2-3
CASRAPRTDTQYF
TGTGCCAGCCGAGCGCCGAGGACAGATACGCAGTATTTT
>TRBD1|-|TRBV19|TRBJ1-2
CASSLGTGASYGYTF
TGTGCCAGTTCTTTGGGCACAGGGGCTTCCTATGGCTACACCTTC
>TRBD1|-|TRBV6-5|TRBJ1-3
CASSSDRGSGNTIYF
TGTGCCAGCAGTTCTGACAGGGGCTCTGGAAACACCATATATTTT
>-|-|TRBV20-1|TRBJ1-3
CSASGTPSSGNTIYF
TGCAGTGCTAGTGGGACACCAAGCTCTGGAAACACCATATATTTT
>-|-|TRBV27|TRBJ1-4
CASSFGAATNEKLFF
TGTGCCAGCAGTTTTGGGGCAGCTACTAATGAAAAACTGTTTTTT
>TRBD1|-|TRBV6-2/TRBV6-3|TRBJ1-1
CASSRRVTVGQGRAEAFF
TGTGCCAGCAGCCGACGAGTTACCGTGGGACAGGGAAGGGCTGAAGCTTTCTTT
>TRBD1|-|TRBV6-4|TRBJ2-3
CASSDWDRSPDTQYF
TGTGCCAGCAGTGACTGGGACAGGTCCCCAGATACGCAGTATTTT
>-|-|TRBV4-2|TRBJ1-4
CASSLSNEKLFF
TGTGCCAGCAGCCTATCCAATGAAAAACTGTTTTTT
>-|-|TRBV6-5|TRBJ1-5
CASSNRGNQPQHF
TGTGCCAGCAGTAATCGAGGCAATCAGCCCCAGCATTTT
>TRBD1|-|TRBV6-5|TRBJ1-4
CASSSGTVGEKLFF
TGTGCCAGCAGTTCCGGGACAGTCGGGGAAAAACTGTTTTTT
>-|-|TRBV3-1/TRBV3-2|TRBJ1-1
CASSQAPGTRGTEAFF
TGTGCCAGCAGCCAAGCCCCCGGGACACGAGGGACTGAAGCTTTCTTT
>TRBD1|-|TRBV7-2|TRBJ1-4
CASSPTTPNRGANEKLFF
TGTGCCAGCAGCCCGACTACCCCCAACAGGGGAGCTAATGAAAAACTGTTTTTT
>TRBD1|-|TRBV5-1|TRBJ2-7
CASSLGDRGYGANF
TGCGCCAGCAGCTTGGGGGACAGGGGGTATGGGGCTAACTTC
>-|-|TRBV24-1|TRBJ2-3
CATSDPRTRTDTQYF
TGTGCCACCAGTGACCCTCGGACACGGACAGATACGCAGTATTTT
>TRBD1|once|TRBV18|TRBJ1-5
CASSRTGGKGQPQHF
TGTGCCAGCTCACGGACAGGGGGCAAGGGTCAGCCCCAGCATTTT
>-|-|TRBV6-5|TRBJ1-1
CASSTGMGPEAFF
TGTGCCAGCAGCACAGGGATGGGACCTGAAGCTTTCTTT
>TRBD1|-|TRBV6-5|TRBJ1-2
CATQGTGYGYTF
TGTGCCACCCAAGGGACAGGTTATGGCTACACCTTC
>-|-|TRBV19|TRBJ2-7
CASSHRRDEQYF
TGTGCCAGTAGCCACCGCAGGGACGAGCAGTACTTC
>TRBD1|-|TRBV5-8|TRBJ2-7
CASSRQGKSYEQYF
TGTGCCAGCAGCAGACAGGGGAAATCCTACGAGCAGTACTTC
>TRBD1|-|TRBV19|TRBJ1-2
CATGTGGHYGYTF
TGTGCCACCGGGACAGGCGGACACTATGGCTACACCTTC
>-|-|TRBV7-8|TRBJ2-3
CASSFGGRTDTQYF
TGTGCCAGCAGCTTCGGGGGGCGCACAGATACGCAGTATTTT
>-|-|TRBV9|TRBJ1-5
CASSVAGGAGQPQHF
TGTGCCAGCAGCGTAGCGGGGGGAGCCGGTCAGCCCCAGCATTTT
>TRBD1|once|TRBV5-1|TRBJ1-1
CASSSGTGNTEAFF
TGCGCCAGCAGCTCAGGGACAGGGAACACTGAAGCTTTCTTT
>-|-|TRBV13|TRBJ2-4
CASSLRTDLAKNIQYF
TGTGCCAGCAGCTTAAGGACTGATCTAGCCAAAAACATTCAGTACTTC
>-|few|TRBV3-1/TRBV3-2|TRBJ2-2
CASSRRQAMNTGELFF
TGTGCCAGCAGCCGCCGACAGGCTATGAACACCGGGGAGCTGTTTTTT
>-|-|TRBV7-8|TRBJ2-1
CASSLRQASYNEQFF
TGTGCCAGCAGCTTACGACAGGCCTCCTACAATGAGCAGTTCTTC
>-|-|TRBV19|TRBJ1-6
CASSWDISSYNSPLHF
TGTGCCAGTAGCTGGGACATCAGCTCCTATAATTCACCCCTCCACTTT
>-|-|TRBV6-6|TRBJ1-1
CASRASGENTEAFF
TGTGCCAGCAGGGCGTCGGGGGAGAACACTGAAGCTTTCTTT
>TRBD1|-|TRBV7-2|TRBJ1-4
CASSPGGTGDGKLFF
TGTGCCAGCAGTCCAGGTGGGACAGGGGATGGAAAACTGTTTTTT
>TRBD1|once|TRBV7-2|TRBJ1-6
CASSLGTGGSVSPLHF
TGTGCCAGCAGCTTAGGGACAGGGGGCTCAGTTTCACCCCTCCACTTT
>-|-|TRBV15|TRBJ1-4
CATRWAGSNEKLFF
TGTGCCACCAGGTGGGCAGGAAGTAATGAAAAACTGTTTTTT
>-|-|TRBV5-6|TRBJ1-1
CASSLALLGVNTEAFF
TGTGCCAGCAGCTTGGCTCTTTTAGGGGTGAACACTGAAGCTTTCTTT